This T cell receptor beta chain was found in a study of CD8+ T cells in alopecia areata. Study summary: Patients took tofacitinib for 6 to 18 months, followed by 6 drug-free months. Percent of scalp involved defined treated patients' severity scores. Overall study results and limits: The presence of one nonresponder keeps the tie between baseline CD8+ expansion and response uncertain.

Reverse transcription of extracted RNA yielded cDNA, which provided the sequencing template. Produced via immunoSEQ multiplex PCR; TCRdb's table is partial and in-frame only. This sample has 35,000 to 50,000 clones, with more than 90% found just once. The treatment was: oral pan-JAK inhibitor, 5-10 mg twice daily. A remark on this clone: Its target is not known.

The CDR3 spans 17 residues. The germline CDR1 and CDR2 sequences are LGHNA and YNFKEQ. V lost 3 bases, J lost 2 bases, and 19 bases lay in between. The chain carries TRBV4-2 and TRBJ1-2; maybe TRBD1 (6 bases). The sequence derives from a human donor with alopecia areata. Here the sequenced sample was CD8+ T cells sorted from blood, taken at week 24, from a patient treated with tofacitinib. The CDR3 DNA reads TGTGCCAGCAGCCAGGAATCGGGGGGGCCACTAAACTATGGCTACACCTTC. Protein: CASSQESGGPLNYGYTF.